This TCR beta chain was obtained from a study of T-cell reconstitution after alpha-beta-depleted transplantation in children. Study results and limitations: About two months after transplant, alpha-beta T cells reportedly came from several hundred expanded graft clones.

The CDR3 covers 14 residues. V shed 3 bases and J shed 7 bases, with 10 bases lying between them. This clonotype turned up a few times. Its target is not known. For TCRbeta, the library was prepared with unique molecular identifiers. Via MiXCR, TCRdb re-called the PCR reads, giving one row per CDR3 protein. The sample lists approximately 97,000 distinct CDR3 sequences; roughly 7.1% were seen once. The material was PBMCs, obtained before TCRalphabeta/CD19-depleted stem cell transplant. The V call is TRBV12-3 or TRBV12-4, the J call TRBJ1-6; D gene ambiguous. The TCR was taken from a boy aged 2 to 10 with acute lymphoblastic leukemia, due to receive a stem cell transplant. The CDR3 region has the DNA TGTGCCAGCAGTTTGGAGACGAAGAATTCACCCCTCCACTTT. Translation gives CASSLETKNSPLHF.